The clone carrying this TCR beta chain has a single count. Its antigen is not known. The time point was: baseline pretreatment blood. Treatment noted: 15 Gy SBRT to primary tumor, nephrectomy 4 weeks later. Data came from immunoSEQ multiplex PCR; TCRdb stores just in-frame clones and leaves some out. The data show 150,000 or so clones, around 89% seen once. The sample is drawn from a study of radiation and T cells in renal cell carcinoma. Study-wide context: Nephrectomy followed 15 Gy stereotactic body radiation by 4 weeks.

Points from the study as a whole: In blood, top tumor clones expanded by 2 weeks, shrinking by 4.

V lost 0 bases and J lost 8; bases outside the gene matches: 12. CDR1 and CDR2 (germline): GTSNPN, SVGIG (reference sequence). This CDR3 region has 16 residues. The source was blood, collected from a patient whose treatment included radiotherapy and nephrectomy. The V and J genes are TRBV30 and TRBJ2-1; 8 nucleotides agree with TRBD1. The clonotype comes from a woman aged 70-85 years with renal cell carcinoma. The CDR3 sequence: CAWSVRRGTGGDEQFF. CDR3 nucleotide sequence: TGTGCCTGGAGTGTACGGAGGGGGACAGGCGGCGATGAGCAGTTCTTC.